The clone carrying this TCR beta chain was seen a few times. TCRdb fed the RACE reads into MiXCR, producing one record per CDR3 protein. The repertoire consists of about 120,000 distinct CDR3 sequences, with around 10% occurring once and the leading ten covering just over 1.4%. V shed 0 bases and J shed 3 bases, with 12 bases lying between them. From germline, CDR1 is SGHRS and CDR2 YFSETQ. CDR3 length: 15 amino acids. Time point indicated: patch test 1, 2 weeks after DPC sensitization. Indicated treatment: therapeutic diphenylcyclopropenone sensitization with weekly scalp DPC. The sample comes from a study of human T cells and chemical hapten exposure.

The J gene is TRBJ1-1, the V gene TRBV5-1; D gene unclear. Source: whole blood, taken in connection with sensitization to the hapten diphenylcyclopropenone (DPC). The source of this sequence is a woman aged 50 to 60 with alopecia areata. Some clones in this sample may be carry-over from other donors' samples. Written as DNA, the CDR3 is TGCGCCAGCAGCTTGGCCGAGGAGGGTTACACTGAAGCTTTCTTT. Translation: CASSLAEEGYTEAFF.